One sample yielded the 2 T cell receptor beta chains listed below, sequenced in a study of post-analysis software for immune sequencing data. Whole-study findings and limits: Controls had lower frequencies than patients of 4 or 5 TRBV segments, which included TRBV5-6, TRBV5-1 and TRBV20-1.

TCR beta libraries were prepared from cDNA with unique molecular identifiers. Via MiXCR, TCRdb re-called the PCR reads, giving one row per CDR3 protein. Here the sample spans around 200,000 distinct CDR3 sequences, over 25% being singletons. These receptors' targets are unknown. Sequencing was done on a sample of blood. These receptors were taken from a girl younger than 18 with multiple sclerosis.

The chain joins TRBV6-6 to TRBJ1-3; weak D call: TRBD1 (5 bases). CDR1 and CDR2 (germline): MNHNY, SVGAGI (reference sequence). V was clipped by 2 bases and J by 0 bases, with 8 bases between them. The CDR3 has 15 amino acids. Here the CDR3 DNA reads TGTGCCAGCAGTTACCCGGGGGTCTCTGGAAACACCATATATTTT. It translates to CASSYPGVSGNTIYF.

This chain links TRBV14 with TRBJ2-5, with D perhaps TRBD2 (5 bases). This CDR3 comprises 15 residues. The ends were cut back, 1 base at V and 3 bases at J, with 12 bases in the middle. The V gene's germline CDR1 is SGHDN and CDR2 FVKESK. DNA for the CDR3: TGTGCCAGCAGCCAAGGTACTAGAAGTGAAGAGACCCAGTACTTC. As protein: CASSQGTRSEETQYF.